A selection of T cell receptor beta chains follows, all from one sample in a study of blood T cell repertoires in COVID-19. Clones were read by immunoSEQ multiplex PCR, and TCRdb kept only the in-frame ones, dropping some. The data contain 13,000 or so clones, 90% of them seen just once; the ten biggest clones take up around 20%. Input material: peripheral blood. These receptors originate from a human donor with active COVID-19. The donor label of this sample is uncertain. The CDR3 runs from the conserved cysteine through the conserved F or W. D genes are given only for firm matches. Only some rows state a clone size, as once, few, many or a class for expanded clones.

d_gene: -
j_gene: TRBJ1-2
v_gene: TRBV27
abundance: -
CDR3nt: TGTGCCAGCAGTCAAGAATTGCAGGGGTTCCTAACCGGCTACACCTTC
CDR3aa: CASSQELQGFLTGYTF

d_gene: -
j_gene: TRBJ1-2
v_gene: TRBV6-2/TRBV6-3
abundance: -
CDR3nt: TGTGCCAGCAGTTACGGGGGGTCGCCTAACTATGGCTACACCTTC
CDR3aa: CASSYGGSPNYGYTF

d_gene: TRBD2
j_gene: TRBJ2-1
v_gene: TRBV14
abundance: -
CDR3nt: TGTGCCAGCAGCCAAGGTAATAGCGGGTACAATGAGCAGTTCTTC
CDR3aa: CASSQGNSGYNEQFF

d_gene: TRBD1
j_gene: TRBJ2-1
v_gene: TRBV29-1
abundance: -
CDR3nt: TGCAGCGTTGAAGAGGACAGGGTCCAAATAGGTGAGCAGTTCTTC
CDR3aa: CSVEEDRVQIGEQFF

d_gene: -
j_gene: TRBJ2-3
v_gene: TRBV7-2
abundance: -
CDR3nt: TGTGCCAGCAGCCTGACAGATACGCAGTATTTT
CDR3aa: CASSLTDTQYF

d_gene: TRBD2
j_gene: TRBJ2-1
v_gene: TRBV7-8
abundance: -
CDR3nt: TGTGCCAGCAGCTCCCCGCGGGAGCGGGGGGGCAATGAGCAGTTCTTC
CDR3aa: CASSSPRERGGNEQFF

d_gene: TRBD1
j_gene: TRBJ1-4
v_gene: TRBV28
abundance: -
CDR3nt: TGTGCCAGCAGTTTTGGACAGGGCTGGGAAAAACTGTTTTTT
CDR3aa: CASSFGQGWEKLFF

d_gene: TRBD2
j_gene: TRBJ2-3
v_gene: TRBV24-1
abundance: -
CDR3nt: TGTGCCACCAGTGGGGTGGTAGCGGGGCACACAGATACGCAGTATTTT
CDR3aa: CATSGVVAGHTDTQYF

d_gene: -
j_gene: TRBJ2-6
v_gene: TRBV7-9
abundance: -
CDR3nt: TGTGCCAGCAGCTTCAGTGGGGCCTCTGGGGCCAACGTCCTGACTTTC
CDR3aa: CASSFSGASGANVLTF

d_gene: TRBD1
j_gene: TRBJ1-6
v_gene: TRBV5-1
abundance: -
CDR3nt: TGCGCCAGCAGACATTATCAGGGGGTGGATAATTCACCCCTCCACTTT
CDR3aa: CASRHYQGVDNSPLHF

d_gene: TRBD2
j_gene: TRBJ2-3
v_gene: TRBV18
abundance: -
CDR3nt: TGTGCCAGCTCACCCGTCCGGGGGGGAAGCACAGATACGCAGTATTTT
CDR3aa: CASSPVRGGSTDTQYF

d_gene: TRBD1
j_gene: TRBJ2-1
v_gene: TRBV28
abundance: -
CDR3nt: TGTGCCAGCAGTTATTTGCGGGGACAGGGATCCTACAATGAGCAGTTCTTC
CDR3aa: CASSYLRGQGSYNEQFF

d_gene: TRBD2
j_gene: TRBJ2-1
v_gene: TRBV11-2
abundance: -
CDR3nt: TGTGCCAGCAGCTGGACTAGCGCAGATAATGAGCAGTTCTTC
CDR3aa: CASSWTSADNEQFF

d_gene: TRBD2
j_gene: TRBJ2-7
v_gene: TRBV5-1
abundance: -
CDR3nt: TGCGCCAGCGGGAAACTAGCGGGGTCTTCCTACGAGCAGTACTTC
CDR3aa: CASGKLAGSSYEQYF

d_gene: -
j_gene: TRBJ1-3
v_gene: TRBV9
abundance: -
CDR3nt: TGTGCCAGCACCCGAGGCAGGGGTTTTGGTGGAAACACCATATATTTT
CDR3aa: CASTRGRGFGGNTIYF

d_gene: -
j_gene: TRBJ1-4
v_gene: TRBV5-4
abundance: -
CDR3nt: TGTGCCAGCAGCTTGGCAGGGGCTGGGGAAAAACTGTTTTTT
CDR3aa: CASSLAGAGEKLFF

d_gene: TRBD1
j_gene: TRBJ1-1
v_gene: TRBV5-1
abundance: -
CDR3nt: TGCGCCAGCAGCTGGGCAGGGGGCAACACTGAAGCTTTCTTT
CDR3aa: CASSWAGGNTEAFF

d_gene: -
j_gene: TRBJ2-7
v_gene: TRBV7-9
abundance: once
CDR3nt: TGTGCCAGCAGCTTGGTTCAACAGGAGCAGTACTTC
CDR3aa: CASSLVQQEQYF

d_gene: TRBD1
j_gene: TRBJ1-2
v_gene: TRBV3-1/TRBV3-2
abundance: -
CDR3nt: TGTGCCAGCAGCCAAGATGGGGACAGGATCTATGGCTACACCTTC
CDR3aa: CASSQDGDRIYGYTF

d_gene: TRBD1
j_gene: TRBJ2-5
v_gene: TRBV6-5
abundance: once
CDR3nt: TGTGCCAGCAGTCGCGGGACAGGGGAAGGAGAGACCCAGTACTTC
CDR3aa: CASSRGTGEGETQYF

d_gene: TRBD1
j_gene: TRBJ2-7
v_gene: TRBV7-2
abundance: -
CDR3nt: TGTGCCAGCAGCTTATTACAGGGGAGCTACGAGCAGTACTTC
CDR3aa: CASSLLQGSYEQYF

d_gene: -
j_gene: TRBJ2-7
v_gene: TRBV12-3/TRBV12-4
abundance: -
CDR3nt: TGTGCCAGCAGTTTAAGAATAGGGGACGAGCAGTACTTC
CDR3aa: CASSLRIGDEQYF

d_gene: TRBD2
j_gene: TRBJ2-2
v_gene: TRBV5-5
abundance: -
CDR3nt: TGTGCCAGCAGCTTAGCGGGGGGGCCGGACACCGGGGAGCTGTTTTTT
CDR3aa: CASSLAGGPDTGELFF

d_gene: -
j_gene: TRBJ2-5
v_gene: TRBV10-2
abundance: -
CDR3nt: TGCGCCAGCAAGGAGGGAGAAGAGACCCAGTACTTC
CDR3aa: CASKEGEETQYF

d_gene: TRBD2
j_gene: TRBJ2-2
v_gene: TRBV10-3
abundance: -
CDR3nt: TGTGCCATCAGTGTCGGGACTAGCGGGGTCGGGGAGCTGTTTTTT
CDR3aa: CAISVGTSGVGELFF

d_gene: -
j_gene: TRBJ1-2
v_gene: TRBV7-9
abundance: -
CDR3nt: TGTGCCAGCAGCTTGGGCAGTAAGAGCTATGGCTACACCTTC
CDR3aa: CASSLGSKSYGYTF

d_gene: -
j_gene: TRBJ1-6
v_gene: TRBV12-3/TRBV12-4
abundance: -
CDR3nt: TGTGCCAGCAGTAAGGACAGTAATTCACCCCTCCACTTT
CDR3aa: CASSKDSNSPLHF

d_gene: TRBD2
j_gene: TRBJ2-1
v_gene: TRBV3-1/TRBV3-2
abundance: -
CDR3nt: TGTGCCAGCAGCCCAAGCGGGGGAGCCTACAATGAGCAGTTCTTC
CDR3aa: CASSPSGGAYNEQFF

d_gene: -
j_gene: TRBJ2-7
v_gene: TRBV12-3/TRBV12-4
abundance: -
CDR3nt: TGTGCCAGCAGTTTAATTAGTGGCTACGAGCAGTACTTC
CDR3aa: CASSLISGYEQYF

d_gene: TRBD1
j_gene: TRBJ2-1
v_gene: TRBV29-1
abundance: -
CDR3nt: TGCAGCGTCCAACCTGACAGGGCCAATGAGCAGTTCTTC
CDR3aa: CSVQPDRANEQFF

d_gene: TRBD1
j_gene: TRBJ1-2
v_gene: TRBV18
abundance: -
CDR3nt: TGTGCCAGCTCACCATTTGCCCCGGGACAGGGATCATCGGCCTATGGCTACACCTTC
CDR3aa: CASSPFAPGQGSSAYGYTF

d_gene: -
j_gene: TRBJ1-2
v_gene: TRBV5-8
abundance: -
CDR3nt: TGTGCCAGCAGCAGAGGAAACTATGGCTACACCTTC
CDR3aa: CASSRGNYGYTF

d_gene: -
j_gene: TRBJ2-1
v_gene: TRBV6-6
abundance: -
CDR3nt: TGTGCCAGCAGTTTGGACATGGTTGGCTCCTACAATGAGCAGTTCTTC
CDR3aa: CASSLDMVGSYNEQFF

d_gene: -
j_gene: TRBJ1-4
v_gene: TRBV15
abundance: -
CDR3nt: TGTGCATCCACCGGTATCAGGAATGAAAAACTGTTTTTT
CDR3aa: CASTGIRNEKLFF

d_gene: TRBD2
j_gene: TRBJ2-2
v_gene: TRBV5-1
abundance: -
CDR3nt: TGCGCCAGCAGCTTGATAGCCGCCGGCGGGGGTTTGACCGGGGAGCTGTTTTTT
CDR3aa: CASSLIAAGGGLTGELFF

d_gene: -
j_gene: TRBJ1-1
v_gene: TRBV3-1/TRBV3-2
abundance: few
CDR3nt: TGTGCCAGCAGCCAGTCTCAGTGGCCGGGCACTGAAGCTTTCTTT
CDR3aa: CASSQSQWPGTEAFF

d_gene: TRBD1
j_gene: TRBJ1-1
v_gene: TRBV16
abundance: -
CDR3nt: TGTGCCAGCAGTACAGGGGGTGTCACTGAAGCTTTCTTT
CDR3aa: CASSTGGVTEAFF

d_gene: TRBD1
j_gene: TRBJ1-1
v_gene: TRBV29-1
abundance: -
CDR3nt: TGCAGCGTGGGACAGATGAACACTGAAGCTTTCTTT
CDR3aa: CSVGQMNTEAFF

d_gene: -
j_gene: TRBJ2-1
v_gene: TRBV6-5
abundance: -
CDR3nt: TGTGCCAGCAGTTACGGGGGGGCTCAATACAATGAGCAGTTCTTC
CDR3aa: CASSYGGAQYNEQFF

d_gene: TRBD1
j_gene: TRBJ1-5
v_gene: TRBV3-1/TRBV3-2
abundance: -
CDR3nt: TGTGCCAGCAGCCTCGGACAGGGGAGTCAGCCCCAGCATTTT
CDR3aa: CASSLGQGSQPQHF

d_gene: -
j_gene: TRBJ1-2
v_gene: TRBV19
abundance: -
CDR3nt: TGTGCCAGTAGTATGTCCGAGACAGGATCCTATGGCTACACCTTC
CDR3aa: CASSMSETGSYGYTF

d_gene: -
j_gene: TRBJ1-5
v_gene: TRBV2
abundance: -
CDR3nt: TGTGCCAGCAGTGAAGAGACGGCAGGGGCTCAGCCCCAGCATTTT
CDR3aa: CASSEETAGAQPQHF

d_gene: -
j_gene: TRBJ2-7
v_gene: TRBV7-2
abundance: -
CDR3nt: TGTGCCAGCAGCTTAGTGTCTCGGACTGAAGGGCAGTACTTC
CDR3aa: CASSLVSRTEGQYF

d_gene: TRBD2
j_gene: TRBJ2-5
v_gene: TRBV5-4
abundance: -
CDR3nt: TGTGCCAGCACCCCGAGAGGAGCTAGCGGGGTCGGTGAGACCCAGTACTTC
CDR3aa: CASTPRGASGVGETQYF

d_gene: -
j_gene: TRBJ2-6
v_gene: TRBV11-2
abundance: -
CDR3nt: TGTGCCAGCAGATATAGGTCGGGAACAGGGGCCAACGTCCTGACTTTC
CDR3aa: CASRYRSGTGANVLTF

d_gene: -
j_gene: TRBJ1-3
v_gene: TRBV4-1
abundance: once
CDR3nt: TGCGCCAGCAGCCAAGGACAGTTGGGCGTCTCTGGAAACACCATATATTTT
CDR3aa: CASSQGQLGVSGNTIYF

d_gene: -
j_gene: TRBJ2-7
v_gene: TRBV7-9
abundance: -
CDR3nt: TGTGCCAGCAGCCAGACACTCGAGCAGTACTTC
CDR3aa: CASSQTLEQYF

d_gene: -
j_gene: TRBJ1-3
v_gene: TRBV9
abundance: -
CDR3nt: TGTGCCAGCAAGGGGTCTGGAAACACCATATATTTT
CDR3aa: CASKGSGNTIYF

d_gene: TRBD2
j_gene: TRBJ2-1
v_gene: TRBV7-6
abundance: -
CDR3nt: TGTGCCAGCAGCTTTTACGGGACTAGCGGGGGTTCTGAGCAGTTCTTC
CDR3aa: CASSFYGTSGGSEQFF

d_gene: TRBD1
j_gene: TRBJ1-1
v_gene: TRBV11-2
abundance: -
CDR3nt: TGTGCCAGCACCCTCTTAGGGACAGGGGAAACTGAAGCTTTCTTT
CDR3aa: CASTLLGTGETEAFF

d_gene: -
j_gene: TRBJ2-2
v_gene: TRBV5-4
abundance: -
CDR3nt: TGTGCCAGCAGCCCAAGGGGCAGGGGAGCCGGGGAGCTGTTTTTT
CDR3aa: CASSPRGRGAGELFF

d_gene: TRBD2
j_gene: TRBJ2-5
v_gene: TRBV6-1
abundance: -
CDR3nt: TGTGCCAGCAGTGAAGATCCCCTGGGACTAGCGGGGAAAGAGACCCAGTACTTC
CDR3aa: CASSEDPLGLAGKETQYF

d_gene: -
j_gene: TRBJ2-7
v_gene: TRBV7-8
abundance: -
CDR3nt: TGTGCCAGCAGCTTAGTATCGCAGGGTGCCGACGAGCAGTACTTC
CDR3aa: CASSLVSQGADEQYF

d_gene: TRBD1
j_gene: TRBJ1-6
v_gene: TRBV25-1
abundance: medium-sized
CDR3nt: TGTGCCAGCAGTGAACGATCCAGGGGGGTTTACGCACCCCTCCACTTT
CDR3aa: CASSERSRGVYAPLHF

d_gene: -
j_gene: TRBJ2-5
v_gene: TRBV5-1
abundance: -
CDR3nt: TGCGCCAGCAGCTTGGAGGGGGAAGGGGAGACCCAGTACTTC
CDR3aa: CASSLEGEGETQYF

d_gene: -
j_gene: TRBJ2-3
v_gene: TRBV6-4
abundance: -
CDR3nt: TGTGCCAGCAGTGACTCCCAGGGGTATGGCACAGATACGCAGTATTTT
CDR3aa: CASSDSQGYGTDTQYF

d_gene: -
j_gene: TRBJ1-4
v_gene: TRBV9
abundance: -
CDR3nt: TGTGCCAGCAGCGTTCAGTCTGCAACTAATGAAAAACTGTTTTTT
CDR3aa: CASSVQSATNEKLFF

d_gene: TRBD1
j_gene: TRBJ1-2
v_gene: TRBV4-3
abundance: -
CDR3nt: TGCGCCAGCAGCCAAGATTGGGCAGGGGGAGGCTACACCTTC
CDR3aa: CASSQDWAGGGYTF

d_gene: -
j_gene: TRBJ2-2
v_gene: TRBV18
abundance: -
CDR3nt: TGTGCCAGCTCACGTAACGGGGGGCGAGACACCGGGGAGCTGTTTTTT
CDR3aa: CASSRNGGRDTGELFF

d_gene: TRBD2
j_gene: TRBJ2-5
v_gene: TRBV28
abundance: -
CDR3nt: TGTGCCAGCAGTTCGCTAGCGGGGGGGCAAGAGACCCAGTACTTC
CDR3aa: CASSSLAGGQETQYF